The next 10 T cell receptor beta chains were all read from a single sample in a study of OX40 agonist ivuxolimab in advanced cancers. The protocol was immunoSEQ multiplex PCR, while the TCRdb copy is restricted to in-frame clones and leaves out a portion. Here the sample spans around 80,000 clones, roughly 92% being singletons. The starting material was CD4+ or CD8+ T cells sorted from blood, obtained in a trial of the OX40 agonist ivuxolimab. The receptor source for this set is an adult with an advanced solid tumor such as melanoma, head and neck, liver or kidney cancer.

The chain combines TRBV27 with TRBJ2-3, with TRBD1 matching 8 bases. The CDR3 has 16 amino acids. CDR1 is MNHEY and CDR2 is SMNVEV in the germline V gene (reference sequence). The V and J ends lost 5 bases and 3 bases, in that order; junction bases with no gene match: 10. CDR3 sequence reads: CASSPRTGIGTDTQYF. The CDR3 DNA is TGTGCCAGCAGTCCTAGGACAGGGATAGGGACAGATACGCAGTATTTT.

This clone was recorded a few times. The chain couples TRBV6-5 to TRBJ1-6; D gene ambiguous. The germline V and J ends were trimmed by 7 bases and 8 bases, with 18 bases remaining between them. The CDR3 runs 15 residues. CDR1 is MNHEY and CDR2 is SVGAGI in the germline V gene. The CDR3 loop is CASTTSREIHSPLHF. The DNA for the CDR3 is TGTGCCAGCACCACCTCGAGGGAGATCCATTCACCCCTCCACTTT.

The chain uses TRBV23-1 and TRBJ2-7, with a tentative D call TRBD2 (6 bases). TRBV23-1 is sorted into the ORF group, with uncertain function. The CDR3 consists of 14 residues. V shed 6 bases and J shed 0 bases, with 12 bases lying between them. DNA of the CDR3: TGCGCCAGCAGCAAGTCCGGGAGCTCCTACGAGCAGTACTTC. Residues: CASSKSGSSYEQYF.

The CDR3 DNA reads as TGCGCCAGCAGCTTGAACCAAGGCACCGGGGAGCTGTTTTTT. It is translated as CASSLNQGTGELFF. The V and J genes are TRBV5-1 and TRBJ2-2; no definite D call. The CDR3 spans 14 residues. The V gene's germline CDR1 is SGHRS and CDR2 YFSETQ. V was pared by 1 base and J by 4 bases, with 8 bases between.

The genes are TRBV5-1 and TRBJ2-5; 8 nucleotides match TRBD1. Germline CDR1 SGHRS, CDR2 YFSETQ. J lost 0 bases, V lost 1 base, and 2 bases had no gene match. CDR3 size: 15 residues. CDR3 DNA sequence: TGCGCCAGCAGCTTGCAGGGGGCGAACCAAGAGACCCAGTACTTC. It is translated as CASSLQGANQETQYF.

V gene TRBV27 combines with J gene TRBJ1-2; the match to TRBD1 covers 10 bases. The germline V gene has CDR1 MNHEY and CDR2 SMNVEV (reference sequence). The trim removed 5 bases at V and 7 bases at J, leaving 10 bases unmatched. This CDR3 is 15 amino acids long. The DNA for the CDR3 is TGTGCCAGCAGTCCCTTGACAGGGGGCGCGTCTGGCTACACCTTC. Its protein is CASSPLTGGASGYTF.

The chain is built from TRBV29-1 and TRBJ2-5; 7 positions match TRBD2. Germline V CDR1 and CDR2: SQVTM, ANQGSEA. With 6 bases clipped from V and 4 bases from J, the junction kept 8 bases outside the gene matches. This CDR3 is built from 13 residues. The CDR3 reads CSVVRDYPETQYF. The CDR3 nucleotides read TGCAGCGTGGTCCGGGACTACCCAGAGACCCAGTACTTC.

This sequence joins TRBV5-4 and TRBJ1-2; 8 nucleotides match TRBD1. Losses at the gene ends were 3 bases for V and 0 bases for J; bases not matched to a gene: 4. Germline CDR1 and CDR2: SGHNT and YYREEE (reference sequence). This CDR3 has 15 amino acids. CDR3 in amino acids: CASSSRDRTNYGYTF. The CDR3 DNA reads as TGTGCCAGCAGCTCCCGGGACAGGACTAACTATGGCTACACCTTC.

The V call is TRBV9, the J call TRBJ2-3, with 8 bases lining up with TRBD2. This CDR3 spans 16 amino acids. The germline V gene encodes CDR1 SGDLS and CDR2 YYNGEE. J was trimmed by 2 bases and V by 0 bases; bases with no gene match: 5. The DNA of the CDR3 is TGTGCCAGCAGCGTAGCTGCGGGGGGTAACACAGATACGCAGTATTTT. Amino acids: CASSVAAGGNTDTQYF.

CDR3 in DNA: TGTGCCTGGAGTTCAAGTCCCTGGACTAGCGGGGGGCCGGGGCTCCAAGAGACCCAGTACTTC. This sequence encodes CAWSSSPWTSGGPGLQETQYF. The V and J genes are TRBV30 and TRBJ2-5; 14 bases are shared with TRBD2. The CDR3 covers 21 residues. Trimming cost V 2 bases and J 1 base; bases outside gene matches: 18. CDR1 is GTSNPN and CDR2 is SVGIG in the germline V gene (reference sequence).